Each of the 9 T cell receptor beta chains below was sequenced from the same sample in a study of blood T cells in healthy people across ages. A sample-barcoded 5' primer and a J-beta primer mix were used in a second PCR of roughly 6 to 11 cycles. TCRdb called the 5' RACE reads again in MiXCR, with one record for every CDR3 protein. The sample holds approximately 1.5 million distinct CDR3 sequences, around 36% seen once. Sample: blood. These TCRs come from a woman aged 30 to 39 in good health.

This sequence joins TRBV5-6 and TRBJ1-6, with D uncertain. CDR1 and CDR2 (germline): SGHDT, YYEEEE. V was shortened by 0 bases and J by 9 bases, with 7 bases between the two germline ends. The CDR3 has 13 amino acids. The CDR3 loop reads CASSLASGSPLHF. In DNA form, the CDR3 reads TGTGCCAGCAGCTTGGCCTCGGGTTCACCCCTCCACTTT.

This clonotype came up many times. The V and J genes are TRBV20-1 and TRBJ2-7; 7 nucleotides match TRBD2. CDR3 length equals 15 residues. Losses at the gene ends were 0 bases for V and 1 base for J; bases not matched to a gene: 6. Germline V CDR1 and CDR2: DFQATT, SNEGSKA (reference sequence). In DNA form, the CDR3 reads TGCAGTGCTAGAGACTTACTAGCGCAGTCCTACGAGCAGTACTTC. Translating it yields CSARDLLAQSYEQYF.

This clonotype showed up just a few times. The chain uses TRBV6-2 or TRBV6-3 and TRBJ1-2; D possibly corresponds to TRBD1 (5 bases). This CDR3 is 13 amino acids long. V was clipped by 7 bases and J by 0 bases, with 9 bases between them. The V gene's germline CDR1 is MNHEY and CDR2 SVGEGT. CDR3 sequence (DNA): TGTGCCAGCACGGACAATCCTAACTATGGCTACACCTTC. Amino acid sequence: CASTDNPNYGYTF.

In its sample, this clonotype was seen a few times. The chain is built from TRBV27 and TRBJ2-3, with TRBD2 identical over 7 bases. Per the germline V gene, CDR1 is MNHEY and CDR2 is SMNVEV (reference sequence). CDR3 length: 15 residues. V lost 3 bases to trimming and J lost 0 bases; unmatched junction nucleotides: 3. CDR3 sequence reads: CASSFWRGSTDTQYF. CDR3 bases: TGTGCCAGCAGTTTCTGGCGGGGGAGCACAGATACGCAGTATTTT.

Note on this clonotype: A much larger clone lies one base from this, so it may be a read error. The CDR3 DNA sequence: TGTGCCAGCAGTTCAGGGACACAAGGAGGGCTTCAAGAGACCCAGTACTTC. This gives the protein CASSSGTQGGLQETQYF. This chain links TRBV12-3 or TRBV12-4 with TRBJ2-5, with D perhaps being TRBD1 or TRBD2 (6 bases each). Trimming cost V 4 bases and J 2 bases, with 20 bases left between them. The CDR3 covers 17 residues.

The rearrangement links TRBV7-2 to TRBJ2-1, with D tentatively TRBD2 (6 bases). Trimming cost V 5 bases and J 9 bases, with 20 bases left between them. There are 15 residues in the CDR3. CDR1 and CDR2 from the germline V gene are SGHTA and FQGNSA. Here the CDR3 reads CASSPLGGIGGEQFF. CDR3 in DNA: TGTGCCAGCAGCCCTCTTGGCGGGATTGGAGGTGAGCAGTTCTTC.

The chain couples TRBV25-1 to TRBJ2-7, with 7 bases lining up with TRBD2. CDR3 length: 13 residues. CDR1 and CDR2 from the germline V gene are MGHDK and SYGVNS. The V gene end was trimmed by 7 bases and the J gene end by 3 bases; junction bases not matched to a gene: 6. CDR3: CASMTSTSYEQYF. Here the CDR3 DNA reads TGTGCCAGCATGACTAGCACGAGCTACGAGCAGTACTTC.

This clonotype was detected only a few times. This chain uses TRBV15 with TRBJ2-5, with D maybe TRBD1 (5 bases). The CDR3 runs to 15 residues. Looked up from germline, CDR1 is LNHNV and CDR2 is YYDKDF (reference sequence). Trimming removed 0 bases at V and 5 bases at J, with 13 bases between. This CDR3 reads CATSRDPQGWETQYF. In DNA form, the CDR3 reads TGTGCCACCAGCAGAGACCCCCAGGGATGGGAGACCCAGTACTTC.

CDR3 DNA sequence: TGTGCCAGCAGCTTAGTAGGCCCGGCCGCAGATACGCAGTATTTT. As protein: CASSLVGPAADTQYF. The chain is built from TRBV7-2 and TRBJ2-3; no reliable D call. The CDR3 is made up of 15 amino acids. V was clipped by 1 base and J by 4 bases, with 12 bases between them. Germline lookup yields CDR1 SGHTA and CDR2 FQGNSA.